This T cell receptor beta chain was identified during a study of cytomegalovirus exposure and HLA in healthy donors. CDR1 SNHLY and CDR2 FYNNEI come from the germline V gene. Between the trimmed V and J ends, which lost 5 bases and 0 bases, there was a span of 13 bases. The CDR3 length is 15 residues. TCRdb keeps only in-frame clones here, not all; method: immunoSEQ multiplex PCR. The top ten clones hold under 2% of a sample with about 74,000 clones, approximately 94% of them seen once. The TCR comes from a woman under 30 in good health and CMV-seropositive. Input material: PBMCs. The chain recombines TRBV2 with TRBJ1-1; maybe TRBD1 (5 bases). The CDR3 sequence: CASSKTLGVNTEAFF. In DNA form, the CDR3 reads TGTGCCAGCAGTAAAACGTTAGGGGTGAACACTGAAGCTTTCTTT.